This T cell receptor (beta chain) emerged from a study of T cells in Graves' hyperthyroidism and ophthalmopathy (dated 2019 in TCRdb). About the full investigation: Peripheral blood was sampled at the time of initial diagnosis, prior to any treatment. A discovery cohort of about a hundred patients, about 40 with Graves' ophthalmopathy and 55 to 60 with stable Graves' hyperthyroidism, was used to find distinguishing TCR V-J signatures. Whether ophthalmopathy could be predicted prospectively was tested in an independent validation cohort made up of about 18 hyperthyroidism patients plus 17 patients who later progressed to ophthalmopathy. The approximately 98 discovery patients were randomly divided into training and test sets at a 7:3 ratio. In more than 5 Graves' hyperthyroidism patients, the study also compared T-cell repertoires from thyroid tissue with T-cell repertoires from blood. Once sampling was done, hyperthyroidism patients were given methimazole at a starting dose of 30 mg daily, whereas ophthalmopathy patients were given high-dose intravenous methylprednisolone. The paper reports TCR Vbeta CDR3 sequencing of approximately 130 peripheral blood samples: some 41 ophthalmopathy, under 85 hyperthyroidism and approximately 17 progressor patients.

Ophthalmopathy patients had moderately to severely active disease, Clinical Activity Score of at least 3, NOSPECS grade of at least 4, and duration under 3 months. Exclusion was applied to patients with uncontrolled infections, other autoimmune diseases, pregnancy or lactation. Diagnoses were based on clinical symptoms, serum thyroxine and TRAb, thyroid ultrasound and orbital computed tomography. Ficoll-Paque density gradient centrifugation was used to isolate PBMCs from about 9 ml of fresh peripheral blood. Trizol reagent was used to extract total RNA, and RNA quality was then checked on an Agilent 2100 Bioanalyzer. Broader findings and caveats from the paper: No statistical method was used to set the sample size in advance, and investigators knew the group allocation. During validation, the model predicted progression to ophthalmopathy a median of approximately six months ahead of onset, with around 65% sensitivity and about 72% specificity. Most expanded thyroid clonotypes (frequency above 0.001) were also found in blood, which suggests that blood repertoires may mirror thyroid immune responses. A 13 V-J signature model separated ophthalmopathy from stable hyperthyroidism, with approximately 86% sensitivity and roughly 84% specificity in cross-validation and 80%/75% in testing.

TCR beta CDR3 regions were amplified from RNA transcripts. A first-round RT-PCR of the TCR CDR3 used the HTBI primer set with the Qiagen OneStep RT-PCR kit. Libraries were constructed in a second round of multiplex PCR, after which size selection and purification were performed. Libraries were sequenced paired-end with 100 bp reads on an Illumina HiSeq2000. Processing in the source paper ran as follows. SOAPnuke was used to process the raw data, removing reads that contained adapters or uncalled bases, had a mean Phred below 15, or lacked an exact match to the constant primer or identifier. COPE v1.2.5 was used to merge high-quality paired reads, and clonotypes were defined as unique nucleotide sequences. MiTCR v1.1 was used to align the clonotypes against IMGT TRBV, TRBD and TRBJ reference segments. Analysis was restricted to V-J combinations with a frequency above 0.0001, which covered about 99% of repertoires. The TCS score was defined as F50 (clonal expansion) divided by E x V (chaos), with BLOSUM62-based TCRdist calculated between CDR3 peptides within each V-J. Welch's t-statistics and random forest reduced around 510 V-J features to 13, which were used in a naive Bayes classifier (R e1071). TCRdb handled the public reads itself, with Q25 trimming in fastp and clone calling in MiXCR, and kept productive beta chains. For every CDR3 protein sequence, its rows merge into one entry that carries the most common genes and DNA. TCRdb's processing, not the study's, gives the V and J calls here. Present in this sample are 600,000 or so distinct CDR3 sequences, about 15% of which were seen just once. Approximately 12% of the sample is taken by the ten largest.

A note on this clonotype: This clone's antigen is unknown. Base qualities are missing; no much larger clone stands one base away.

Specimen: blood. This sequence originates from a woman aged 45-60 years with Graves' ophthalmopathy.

Here is the DNA: TGTGCCAGTAGTCACCGCCGGGACAGGAAGAACACTGAAGCTTTCTTT. Its coded protein is CASSHRRDRKNTEAFF. The V gene is TRBV19 and the J gene is TRBJ1-1; 8 central nucleotides agree with TRBD1. Relative to germline, V is missing 5 bases and J is missing 1 base, with 9 bases of the junction outside any gene match. The germline V gene (reference sequence) yields LNHDA for CDR1 and SQIVND for CDR2. From the cysteine through the phenylalanine, the CDR3 covers 16 amino acids. Of all the DNA, just the CDR3 is kept, 48 bases in frame from base 1.